This T cell receptor (beta chain) stems from a study of cytomegalovirus exposure and HLA in healthy donors (dated by TCRdb to 2017 to 2019). About the study as a whole: According to an earlier analysis of several hundred of the donors, some 180 million T cells yielded 90 million to 130 million unique TCR beta sequences and approximately 280 Gb of sequence data. About 310 gigabases of sequencing data and tens of millions of unique TCR sequences were included in an early release covering roughly 600 HLA-typed donors. Of the approximately 400 genotyped donors, over 70% fell in the genetic ancestry cluster associated with self-reported Caucasian donors. The study aimed to test whether cataloging public T cell receptors could reveal signatures of past pathogen exposure. Using immunosequencing, the study profiled T cell repertoires from fewer than 850 subjects and related those repertoires to cytomegalovirus serostatus. Along with the approximately 700-subject first cohort, a separate validation cohort of about 110 different subjects was used. The study combined high-throughput TCR immunosequencing, statistical association of individual TCRs with disease status, and machine learning to predict cytomegalovirus infection status. In a later analysis, previously published TCR beta repertoires from 670 or so donors were re-analyzed and high-resolution HLA genotyping was added so that TCR occurrence patterns could be studied. In the later analysis, no new phenotypic data were used to find candidate immune exposures; instead, reliance was placed on TCR beta sequences and their occurrence across donors. An earlier analysis of around 580 of the donors used high-throughput TCR beta sequencing to judge whether each TCR beta V gene segment behaved as functional or pseudogenic. Alongside the repertoire data, information on donor age, sex, ethnicity and CMV serostatus was compiled. A later genetic analysis used genome-wide SNP genotypes for about three fifths of the 666 donors, treating that subset as a discovery cohort. Every discovery cohort repertoire had been produced on one sequencing platform. Both class I and class II loci were covered by HLA typing, at four-digit resolution. Typing coverage varied by locus: roughly 629-630 donors for A, B, C, DRB1 and DQB1; more than 500 for DQA1; approximately 570 for DPA1; some 470 for DPB1. Because of strong linkage in the cohort, roughly five DR-DQ haplotypes were treated as single units for association and clustering. On average, roughly 240,000 unique TCR beta nucleotide sequences were sequenced per donor among 398 genotyped donors of the cohort, with around 19% of those sequences being non-productive. Points the paper makes about the study in general: It was suggested by the authors that the approach could potentially be generalized to other disease states and immunological phenotypes. In this cohort, only TCR beta chains were sequenced, and detectable features were limited by the absence of alpha or paired-chain data. Strong co-occurrence of HLA alleles, especially DR and DQ, made assigning TCR associations to individual alleles difficult. In an earlier analysis of some 500 of the donors, most TCR beta V segments were observed in productive rearrangements about 87% or about 30% of the time, broadly matching IMGT annotations. The study listed 164 TCR beta chains as associated with cytomegalovirus. In a later analysis, 16,951 TCR beta sequences were associated with specific HLA alleles at a false discovery rate of 0.05. A few of the identified cytomegalovirus-associated TCR beta chains were confirmed in vitro to be specific for cytomegalovirus antigens. The classifier was reported to diagnose cytomegalovirus status with high specificity and sensitivity in both the original and validation cohorts. A cluster of highly shared sequence variants was judged likely to be a technical artifact of the sequencing pipeline. The only immune exposure information available for the cohort was CMV serostatus. Because counts were too low, seventeen rarely observed V segments, including chromosome 9 orphons, were excluded from the earlier analysis of roughly 580 of the donors. In a later genetic analysis, fewer N-insertions in productive TCRs were reported among donors in an Asian-associated ancestry cluster than the approximately 710-donor mean. A later analysis found that HLA-associated TCR beta chains were more clonally expanded and had lower generation probabilities than equally common non-associated chains. Because HLA typing was unavailable for some donors at each locus, only the typed subset was used in association tests. Several of the top co-occurrence clusters appeared to be linked to parvovirus B19, influenza, CMV and Epstein-Barr virus, according to a later analysis. A further reported finding was that TCR beta sequences accurately predicted the HLA-A and HLA-B alleles for most subjects in the first cohort. Linkage disequilibrium might explain the correlated functional status among segregating V segments, but an unknown experimental factor could not be excluded. Most TCR sequences were seen in very few donors, while some public TCRs were found in many individuals. Presence/absence analyses assumed roughly uniform sequencing depth across donors, an assumption that may not hold. V-gene and J-gene trimming of TCR beta chains was associated with a missense DCLRE1C variant in a later genetic analysis, and the association was replicated in an independent cohort. In a later analysis, the rate of TCR association differed among HLA loci, with DRB1 alleles having the most associated TCRs and HLA-C alleles having the fewest. In a later analysis, most CMV-associated TCR beta chains were found to appear HLA-restricted, with HLA associations seemingly driven largely by CMV exposure.

The cohort comprised some 680 healthy bone marrow donors. All cohort members were sampled while nominally healthy, although unrecorded immune exposures were likely present. The donor was CMV seropositive and belonged to the group of 250 to 300 seropositive cohort members. A peripheral blood sample was provided by each donor, and peripheral blood mononuclear cells were used for TCR beta sequencing. Genomic DNA was extracted from the blood cell samples with the Qiagen DNeasy Blood Extraction Kit. In the case of this clone: It lacks a known antigen.

The receptor library was made with the immunoSEQ multiplex PCR assay. A mixture of 60 forward primers for TCR Vbeta segments and 13 reverse primers for TCR Jbeta segments was used in the multiplex PCR. Amplification of the CDR3 region of rearranged TCR beta genes was performed with a multiplex PCR assay on genomic DNA. Amplified TCR beta libraries were sequenced as 87-base-pair reads on the Illumina HiSeq System. In the paper's pipeline: A later analysis counted about 80 million unique TCR beta chains across the 640 or so repertoires, and about 10 million of these chains were shared by at least two donors. Raw reads were error-corrected and collapsed into unique sequences by a nearest-neighbor algorithm in which closely related sequences were merged to remove PCR and sequencing errors. CDR3 sequences were aligned to IMGT reference sequences to assign V, D and J gene segments. For a sequence to be retained, at least a six-nucleotide match to both a V gene segment and a J gene segment was required. Rearrangements were called productive when the CDR3 lacked stop codons and stayed in frame with V and J; all others were non-productive. CDR3 was defined by IMGT convention, running from the second conserved V-encoded cysteine to the conserved J-encoded phenylalanine. Sequences without an unambiguous match to a single V gene segment were excluded from the earlier analysis of 500 to 700 of the donors. In an earlier analysis of 500 to 750 of the donors, V segments were called functional above 56.7% productive rearrangements and were called segregating when the between-donor standard deviation exceeded 5%. A statistical classification framework was built for diagnosing cytomegalovirus status from the catalog of TCR beta chain sequences. V and J gene assignment, in a later analysis, came from comparing TCR nucleotide sequences with IMGT/GENE-DB human TR gene sequences. The TCRdist pipeline was used in a later analysis to assign CDR3 sequences and most-parsimonious VDJ recombination scenarios. In a later analysis, every TCR beta chain was defined by the combination of its CDR3 amino acid sequence and its V-gene family, and reads without a unique V-gene family were dropped. As a way to deal with suspected cross-contamination and a sequencing artifact, a later analysis dropped roughly 620 nucleotide sequences that were highly shared and had low generation probability. A later analysis calculated a clonal expansion index for each public chain from normalized within-repertoire ranks of inferred template counts. A later analysis computed generation probabilities with a VDJ recombination model fitted to out-of-frame rearrangements, and checked the results against IGoR. In a later analysis, TCR-TCR, TCR-HLA and TCR-CMV co-occurrence was scored with hypergeometric tests, and a repertoire-size bias correction was applied to TCR pairs. In a later analysis, false discovery rates were estimated by permuting HLA or CMV assignments 20 times. In a later analysis, co-occurring TCRs were grouped with DBSCAN, and TCRdist sequence similarity was added when clustering was performed within HLA-allele-positive subsets. Repertoires with fewer than 30,000 or more than 120,000 public chains were left out of co-occurrence clustering, as were several repertoires with anomalous nucleotide sharing. The table comes from immuneACCESS by way of TCRdb, which keeps in-frame sequences with V and J called. Part of the clones is missing from these tables; in studies checked, under half for an unresolved V gene and the rest for unknown reasons. V, J and clone size derive from that table, while D and trimming were established from the DNA sequence. The table held for this sample gives about 130,000 clones. Approximately 1.6% of the sample rests with the top ten.

Source material: PBMCs. This clonotype was obtained from a woman between 35 and 50 years old in good health and CMV-seropositive.

The DNA is TGTGCCAGTAGTTTGGCGGATTACACTGAAGCTTTCTTT. It translates as CASSLADYTEAFF. Recombination linked TRBV19 to TRBJ1-1; the D gene cannot be resolved reliably. CDR1 and CDR2, looked up from the germline V gene (reference sequence), are LNHDA and SQIVND. The CDR3, cysteine through phenylalanine, is 13 amino acids long. The sequence is cut down to CDR3 DNA, 39 bases in frame from base 1. V gives up 5 bases and J gives up 3 bases, and the segment between their germline ends measures 10 bases.